These 10 T cell receptor beta chains were sequenced from one sample in a study of blood T cell repertoires in COVID-19. This table comes from immunoSEQ multiplex PCR, and its TCRdb copy is limited to in-frame clones, with some not included. The sample holds over 300,000 clones, approximately 85% seen once. The source material was peripheral blood. The receptors originated from a human donor in a cohort sampled during active COVID-19.

This sequence joins TRBV6-5 and TRBJ1-4; TRBD1 aligns across 8 bases. The CDR3 sequence is 15 residues long. The junction had 11 bases not matched to a gene; V was cut back by 4 bases and J by 10 bases. The V gene's germline CDR1 is MNHEY and CDR2 SVGAGI. This chain's CDR3 is CASSSLLDRGGKLFF. For the CDR3, the DNA is TGTGCCAGCAGTTCCCTCCTTGACAGGGGAGGAAAACTGTTTTTT.

This clone was found many times. The genes are TRBV12-3 or TRBV12-4 and TRBJ1-1; D gene uncertain. Deletions cut 8 bases from V and 2 bases from J, with 6 bases between. CDR3 length: 11 amino acids. Here the CDR3 DNA reads TGTGCCAGCTGTTCAAACACTGAAGCTTTCTTT. Amino acid sequence: CASCSNTEAFF.

The chain links TRBV7-2 to TRBJ2-3; 9 nucleotides match TRBD2. J was trimmed by 4 bases and V by 4 bases; bases with no gene match: 3. This CDR3 comprises 14 residues. Per the germline V gene, CDR1 is SGHTA and CDR2 is FQGNSA. The CDR3 reads CASSSTSGSDTQYF. As DNA, the CDR3 is TGTGCCAGCAGCTCGACTAGCGGTTCAGATACGCAGTATTTT.

The table lists this clone with a few counts. The rearrangement joins TRBV11-2 to TRBJ1-4; TRBD1 matches at 7 bases. This CDR3 is 13 amino acids long. J gave up 7 bases and V 5 bases, and 4 bases lay outside the gene matches. CDR1 SGHAT and CDR2 FQNNGV come from the germline V gene. CDR3: CASSHGTVEKLFF. As DNA, the CDR3 is TGTGCCAGCAGCCACGGGACAGTTGAAAAACTGTTTTTT.

This chain uses TRBV6-5 with TRBJ2-7; D perhaps matches TRBD2 (7 bases). This CDR3 comprises 14 residues. The V gene's germline CDR1 is MNHEY and CDR2 SVGAGI. The V and J ends lost 2 bases and 6 bases respectively, with 14 bases between them. DNA of the CDR3: TGTGCCAGCAGTTACACAGGGAGGGGAACCGAGCAGTACTTC. Translated, it gives CASSYTGRGTEQYF.

The V and J genes are TRBV28 and TRBJ1-2; the D gene is possibly TRBD1 (5 bases). The V and J ends lost 7 bases and 8 bases respectively, with 11 bases between them. The CDR3 sequence is 11 residues long. The germline V gene has CDR1 MDHEN and CDR2 SYDVKM. CDR3 sequence reads: CASNGGRGYTF. CDR3 coding DNA: TGTGCCAGCAATGGGGGGAGGGGCTACACCTTC.

J is TRBJ2-2 and V is TRBV6-5; D is ambiguous. CDR3 length: 14 amino acids. The germline CDR1 and CDR2 sequences are MNHEY and SVGAGI. Trimming took off 2 bases at V and 1 base at J, with 5 bases between the two ends. The CDR3: CASSYPQNTGELFF. DNA for the CDR3: TGTGCCAGCAGTTACCCCCAGAACACCGGGGAGCTGTTTTTT.

In this sample, this clone turned up once. The chain couples TRBV9 to TRBJ1-2, with 9 bases that match TRBD1. Germline CDR1 SGDLS, CDR2 YYNGEE. V shed 3 bases, J shed 7 bases, and the junction held 10 bases outside the gene matches. The CDR3 totals 15 residues. CDR3 in DNA: TGTGCCAGCAGCGGACGGACAGGGGCCTCTGGTGGCTACACCTTC. This gives the protein CASSGRTGASGGYTF.

This sequence joins TRBV6-5 and TRBJ1-2; 7 nucleotides agree with TRBD1. The CDR3 has 15 residues. The J segment lost 1 base and the V segment lost 3 bases, leaving 5 bases of the junction unmatched. Per germline, CDR1 MNHEY and CDR2 SVGAGI. CDR3 amino acids: CASSYAAGGNYGYTF. CDR3 nucleotides: TGTGCCAGCAGTTATGCGGCAGGGGGTAACTATGGCTACACCTTC.

The chain combines TRBV15 with TRBJ2-1, with D possibly TRBD2 on 5 matching bases. V lost 6 bases, J lost 1 base, and 10 bases lay in between. CDR1 is LNHNV and CDR2 is YYDKDF in the germline V gene (reference sequence). CDR3 length equals 14 residues. CDR3 coding DNA: TGTGCCACCAGGTCCCCGGGGTCCTACAATGAGCAGTTCTTC. As protein: CATRSPGSYNEQFF.